Each of the 26 T cell receptor beta chains below was sequenced from the same sample in a study of radiotherapy plus CTLA-4 blockade in lung cancer. TCRdb's table, derived via immunoSEQ multiplex PCR, lists solely in-frame clones and lacks some. The sample records tens of thousands of clones, roughly 78% being singletons. The source was peripheral blood, collected from a patient treated with radiotherapy plus ipilimumab. The receptors shown here come from a human donor with non-small cell lung cancer who had a complete response to radiotherapy plus ipilimumab.

V is TRBV9 and J is TRBJ2-1; D is ambiguous. V dropped 1 base and J dropped 8 bases, with 10 bases sitting between them. Per germline, CDR1 SGDLS and CDR2 YYNGEE. The CDR3 spans 13 residues. The CDR3 is CASSVSRRHEQFF. In nucleotides, the CDR3 is TGTGCCAGCAGCGTATCTAGAAGACATGAGCAGTTCTTC.

This clone showed up just a few times. The chain couples TRBV15 to TRBJ1-3; D remains ambiguous. Trimming took 1 base from V and 0 from J, leaving 4 bases between them. The germline V gene encodes CDR1 LNHNV and CDR2 YYDKDF (reference sequence). The CDR3 is made up of 14 amino acids. The CDR3 region is CATSRVGSGNTIYF. The CDR3 DNA is TGTGCCACCAGCAGAGTCGGCTCTGGAAACACCATATATTTT.

A few counts support this clone. The chain combines TRBV18 with TRBJ2-5; no definite D call. V shed 2 bases and J shed 0 bases, with 4 bases lying between them. This CDR3 is 13 amino acids long. The V gene's germline CDR1 is KGHSH and CDR2 LQKENI. The CDR3 DNA is TGTGCCAGCTCACCAGGGTACCAAGAGACCCAGTACTTC. The encoded protein is CASSPGYQETQYF.

The gene calls are TRBV21-1 and TRBJ1-1; the DNA was not used to check the table's D call, TRBD1. TRBV21-1 is designated a pseudogene. The CDR3 is made up of 16 amino acids. DNA of the CDR3: TGTGCCAGCATCCCCGACAGGGAGAGAAGGAACACTGAAGCTTTCTTT. This codes for CASIPDRERRNTEAFF.

The chain links TRBV19 to TRBJ1-2; the match to TRBD1 covers 8 bases. In germline, CDR1 is LNHDA, CDR2 SQIVND (reference sequence). The CDR3 sequence is 15 residues long. Trimming at V came to 2 bases and at J to 2 bases, leaving 4 bases not matched to a gene. As DNA, the CDR3 is TGTGCCAGTAGTATATGGGCAGGGGGCAACTATGGCTACACCTTC. It translates to CASSIWAGGNYGYTF.

The chain carries TRBV9 and TRBJ1-1; no clear D. Germline V gene sequence: CDR1 SGDLS, CDR2 YYNGEE. This CDR3 region has 15 residues. With 0 bases removed from V and 10 bases from J, the gap between germline ends came to 19 bases. The CDR3 nucleotides read TGTGCCAGCAGCGTAGCTAAGGAGGGCTTAGTGGGAGCTTTCTTT. Amino acid sequence: CASSVAKEGLVGAFF.

For this clone: A junction end diverges from the germline sequence, so it may reflect a read error. The chain links TRBV7-7 to TRBJ2-2; D gene ambiguous. The CDR3 loop spans 13 amino acids. Germline CDR1 SSHAT, CDR2 FNYEAQ (reference sequence). DNA of the CDR3: TGTGCTAGCAGCCCGAGTTTTGGTGGGGAGCTGTTTTTT. Translating it yields CASSPSFGGELFF.

J is TRBJ1-2 and V is TRBV30; D uncertain. In germline, CDR1 is GTSNPN, CDR2 SVGIG (reference sequence). The V end lost 1 base, the J end lost 2 bases, and 17 bases lay between the germline ends. The CDR3 length is 16 residues. In DNA, the CDR3 is TGTGCCTGGAGTGATAAGTGGGCGGCCCCCAACTATGGCTACACCTTC. This translates into CAWSDKWAAPNYGYTF.

This chain uses TRBV6-5 with TRBJ1-2; D uncertain. Germline CDR1 reads MNHEY; CDR2 reads SVGAGI. The CDR3 has 13 amino acids. V was cut by 6 bases and J by 6 bases, with 14 bases left in between. The CDR3 DNA follows: TGTGCCAGCAGACGGACTGATTCAGATGGCTACACCTTC. This encodes CASRRTDSDGYTF.

The chain links TRBV7-9 to TRBJ2-1; 7 nucleotides line up with TRBD1. The junction had 5 bases not matched to a gene; V was cut back by 4 bases and J by 8 bases. The V gene's germline CDR1 is SEHNR and CDR2 FQNEAQ (reference sequence). The CDR3 has 13 amino acids. CDR3 coding DNA: TGTGCCAGCAGCTCCGGGCAGGGGGATGAGCAGTTCTTC. Its protein product is CASSSGQGDEQFF.

This clone was seen a few times. The rearrangement joins TRBV9 to TRBJ2-3, with TRBD2 matching 12 bases. V lost 3 bases to trimming and J lost 1 base; unmatched junction nucleotides: 6. CDR3 size: 17 residues. The germline CDR1 and CDR2 sequences are SGDLS and YYNGEE. The CDR3 sequence is CASSARTSGAGTDTQYF. CDR3 nucleotides: TGTGCCAGCAGCGCGAGGACTAGCGGGGCCGGCACAGATACGCAGTATTTT. Full variable domain (remainder filled in from reference TRBV9 and TRBJ2-3): DSGVTQTPKHLITATGQRVTLRCSPRSGDLSVYWYQQSLDQGLQFLIQYYNGEERAKGNILERFSAQQFPDLHSELNLSSLELGDSALYFCASSARTSGAGTDTQYFGPGTRLTVL.

This clone was detected a few times. This chain uses TRBV6-1 with TRBJ2-1; D is undetermined. Germline lookup yields CDR1 MNHNS and CDR2 SASEGT. The V gene lost 0 bases and the J gene lost 0 bases, with 6 bases spanning the gap. CDR3 length: 15 amino acids. CDR3 loop: CASSEALSSYNEQFF. CDR3 DNA: TGTGCCAGCAGTGAAGCTTTGAGCTCCTACAATGAGCAGTTCTTC.

The V gene is TRBV5-1, the J gene TRBJ2-3; 10 bases match TRBD1. The V and J ends lost 4 bases and 4 bases, in that order; junction bases with no gene match: 6. The germline CDR1 and CDR2 sequences are SGHRS and YFSETQ. This CDR3 spans 15 amino acids. Here the CDR3 DNA reads TGCGCCAGCAGCACGGGACAGGGGACCGCAGATACGCAGTATTTT. This codes for CASSTGQGTADTQYF.

V usage is TRBV18 and J usage is TRBJ1-6; D call uncertain. V was shortened by 4 bases and J by 10 bases, with 23 bases between the two germline ends. The CDR3 extends over 17 amino acids. Germline CDR1 and CDR2: KGHSH and LQKENI. Written as DNA, the CDR3 is TGTGCCAGCTCACTGGCAGGTGGGCGGGTATTCTTCTCACCCCTCCACTTT. Translation gives CASSLAGGRVFFSPLHF.

The chain carries TRBV4-3 and TRBJ1-6; TRBD1 matches at 8 bases. Germline lookup yields CDR1 LGHNA and CDR2 YSLEER. J lost 5 bases, V lost 3 bases, and 3 bases had no gene match. This CDR3 spans 15 amino acids. CDR3 bases: TGCGCCAGCAGCCAGGACAGGGAAGATAATTCACCCCTCCACTTT. Protein sequence: CASSQDREDNSPLHF.

V usage is TRBV6-1 and J usage is TRBJ1-2, with D uncertain. Germline V lookup: CDR1 MNHNS, CDR2 SASEGT. The length of the CDR3 is 13 residues. The ends were cut back, 8 bases at V and 0 bases at J, with 10 bases in the middle. The CDR3 nucleotides read TGTGCCAGCGTTGTCGAAGCTAACTATGGCTACACCTTC. It codes for CASVVEANYGYTF.

The rearrangement joins TRBV30 to TRBJ2-1; tentative D call: TRBD2 (6 bases). The germline CDR1 and CDR2 sequences are GTSNPN and SVGIG (reference sequence). Trimming took off 2 bases at V and 0 bases at J, with 11 bases between the two ends. The CDR3 is made up of 15 amino acids. CDR3 sequence: CAWSNSGPSYNEQFF. Here the CDR3 DNA reads TGTGCCTGGAGTAATAGCGGTCCCTCCTACAATGAGCAGTTCTTC.

This chain connects TRBV27 to TRBJ2-3; a possible D gene is TRBD2 (5 bases). Trimming took 5 bases from V and 3 from J, leaving 12 bases between them. Germline V CDR1 and CDR2: MNHEY, SMNVEV (reference sequence). CDR3 size: 14 residues. CDR3 residues: CASSNYWETDTQYF. CDR3 nucleotides: TGTGCCAGCAGTAACTACTGGGAGACAGATACGCAGTATTTT.

The V gene is TRBV7-2, the J gene TRBJ2-1; 8 nucleotides line up with TRBD1. The CDR3 has 14 amino acids. V shed 5 bases and J 10 bases; nucleotides not matched to a gene: 10. From germline, CDR1 is SGHTA and CDR2 FQGNSA. This CDR3 is CASSPRSRGREQFF. CDR3 bases: TGTGCCAGCAGCCCTAGGAGCAGGGGGCGAGAGCAGTTCTTC.

The chain couples TRBV6-6 to TRBJ1-2; the match to TRBD1 covers 7 bases. CDR3 length equals 16 residues. Losses at the gene ends were 6 bases for V and 0 bases for J; bases not matched to a gene: 10. CDR1 and CDR2 from the germline V gene are MNHNY and SVGAGI (reference sequence). CDR3 nucleotide sequence: TGTGCCAGCAGCCCCGGCGGGCAGGGGGCTAACTATGGCTACACCTTC. Its protein is CASSPGGQGANYGYTF.

A single count supports this clone. The chain is built from TRBV6-1 and TRBJ2-7; perhaps D is TRBD1 or TRBD2 (6 bases each). CDR1 is MNHNS and CDR2 is SASEGT in the germline V gene. The V gene lost 2 bases and the J gene lost 6 bases, with 11 bases spanning the gap. CDR3 length equals 13 residues. CDR3 coding DNA: TGTGCCAGCAGTGAACCCGAGGGGGGCGAGCAGTACTTC. Its protein product is CASSEPEGGEQYF.

This clone was counted only a few times. The V gene is TRBV18, the J gene TRBJ1-2; 7 bases fit TRBD1. The CDR3 runs 13 residues. V lost 4 bases and J lost 6; bases outside the gene matches: 5. Germline-derived CDR1 and CDR2 are KGHSH and LQKENI. Written as DNA, the CDR3 is TGTGCCAGCTCACGACAGGGAGTAGATGGCTACACCTTC. It specifies CASSRQGVDGYTF.

The CDR3 nucleotides read TGCGCCAGCAGCCAAGTGACTAGCGGGGGTAGTCAGACCCAGTACTTC. This codes for CASSQVTSGGSQTQYF. V is TRBV4-1 and J is TRBJ2-5; 12 bases agree with TRBD2. The CDR3 runs to 16 residues. The V and J ends lost 1 base and 6 bases, in that order; junction bases with no gene match: 6. Per the germline V gene, CDR1 is MGHRA and CDR2 is YSYEKL.

J is TRBJ1-6 and V is TRBV30; D is undetermined. Per germline, CDR1 GTSNPN and CDR2 SVGIG (reference sequence). Trimming removed 7 bases at V and 2 bases at J, with 12 bases between. This CDR3 region has 14 residues. The CDR3 spells CASRPGPYNSPLHF. Written as DNA, the CDR3 is TGTGCCTCTCGCCCTGGGCCCTATAATTCACCCCTCCACTTT.

The chain couples TRBV5-1 to TRBJ1-1; no firm D call. V lost 1 base and J 1 base, leaving 11 bases between the germline ends. The CDR3 runs to 15 residues. Germline CDR1 reads SGHRS; CDR2 reads YFSETQ. The CDR3 loop is CASSLIGPANTEAFF. In DNA form, the CDR3 reads TGCGCCAGCAGCTTGATAGGACCGGCGAACACTGAAGCTTTCTTT.

The chain employs TRBV15 and TRBJ1-5; D is uncertain. The CDR3 has 13 residues. Trimming shortened V by 5 bases and J by 6 bases, and 11 bases separated the two germline ends. The germline V gene has CDR1 LNHNV and CDR2 YYDKDF (reference sequence). The CDR3 region is CATSGVAGQPQHF. In nucleotides, the CDR3 is TGTGCCACCAGCGGGGTTGCCGGTCAGCCCCAGCATTTT.